Listed below are T cell receptor beta chains from one sample, sequenced in a study of OX40 agonist ivuxolimab in advanced cancers. Here immunoSEQ multiplex PCR was the method, and the copy in TCRdb shows in-frame clones only, minus some. The sample has 50,000 to 60,000 clones, approximately 90% seen once. Sequences were derived from CD4+ or CD8+ T cells sorted from blood, sampled in a trial of the OX40 agonist ivuxolimab. The receptors stem from an adult with an advanced solid tumor such as melanoma, head and neck, liver or kidney cancer. Both conserved end residues are part of each CDR3. A D gene is named only where the DNA matches it firmly. Size is stated for part of the rows, as once, few or many counts, or as a class when the clone is expanded.

NA,TRBV9,TRBJ2-2,TRBD2,CASSFRLAGAGELFF,TGTGCCAGCAGCTTCCGACTAGCGGGCGCCGGGGAGCTGTTTTTT
once,TRBV7-7,TRBJ2-1,NA,CASSLALGTHNEQFF,TGTGCCAGCAGCTTAGCGTTAGGGACACACAATGAGCAGTTCTTC
NA,TRBV4-1,TRBJ2-7,NA,CASSQAFPGITYEQYF,TGCGCCAGCAGCCAAGCATTTCCAGGGATAACCTACGAGCAGTACTTC
once,TRBV14,TRBJ2-7,TRBD2,CASSQYPAGGRREQYF,TGTGCCAGCAGCCAATATCCGGCGGGAGGGCGTCGGGAGCAGTACTTC
NA,TRBV5-1,TRBJ2-5,NA,CASSLETGMETQYF,TGCGCCAGCAGCTTGGAAACAGGGATGGAGACCCAGTACTTC
NA,TRBV19,TRBJ2-7,NA,CASSIDRARDGSYEQYF,TGTGCCAGTAGTATAGATCGGGCGAGGGATGGGTCCTACGAGCAGTACTTC
NA,TRBV27,TRBJ2-5,TRBD2,CARRVGLAGEKTQYF,TGTGCCCGCAGGGTCGGACTAGCGGGAGAGAAGACCCAGTACTTC
NA,TRBV7-2,TRBJ2-1,TRBD2,CASSFRGGTTNNEQFF,TGTGCCAGCAGCTTCCGAGGAGGGACTACTAACAATGAGCAGTTCTTC
NA,TRBV5-6,TRBJ2-7,NA,CASSGGPSYEQYF,TGTGCCAGCAGCGGCGGCCCCTCCTACGAGCAGTACTTC
NA,TRBV18,TRBJ1-5,TRBD1,CASSPDRGGNQPQHF,TGTGCCAGCTCCCCCGACAGGGGAGGCAATCAGCCCCAGCATTTT
NA,TRBV29-1,TRBJ2-5,TRBD2,CSVVSGKTQETQYF,TGCAGCGTTGTTAGCGGGAAGACCCAAGAGACCCAGTACTTC
NA,TRBV28,TRBJ1-4,NA,CASSPWGGDATNEKLFF,TGTGCCAGCAGTCCTTGGGGGGGGGATGCAACTAATGAAAAACTGTTTTTT
NA,TRBV5-1,TRBJ2-7,TRBD2,CASSLEPREKSYEQYF,TGCGCCAGCAGCTTGGAGCCGCGGGAGAAGTCCTACGAGCAGTACTTC
NA,TRBV10-3,TRBJ2-7,TRBD1,CAITQGDTYEQYF,TGTGCCATCACTCAGGGGGATACCTACGAGCAGTACTTC
NA,TRBV27,TRBJ1-6,TRBD1,CASSLTGGSYNSPLHF,TGTGCCAGCAGTTTAACAGGGGGCTCCTATAATTCACCCCTCCACTTT
few,TRBV5-1,TRBJ1-3,NA,CASSSRPRDTIYF,TGCGCCAGCAGCTCACGGCCGAGAGACACCATATATTTT
NA,TRBV5-1,TRBJ1-4,TRBD1,CASSGRGQNEKLFF,TGCGCCAGCAGCGGAAGGGGGCAGAATGAAAAACTGTTTTTT
NA,TRBV27,TRBJ2-2,TRBD1,CASSRDRATGELFF,TGTGCCAGCAGCCGAGACAGGGCGACCGGGGAGCTGTTTTTT
NA,TRBV5-1,TRBJ1-5,NA,CASSLGGYSNQPQHF,TGCGCCAGCAGCTTAGGGGGATATAGCAATCAGCCCCAGCATTTT
NA,TRBV19,TRBJ2-5,TRBD1,CASNRGRQETQYF,TGTGCCAGTAACAGGGGGCGACAAGAGACCCAGTACTTC
NA,TRBV2,TRBJ2-7,TRBD2,CAIHPGLVSEQYF,TGTGCCATCCATCCGGGACTAGTTAGCGAGCAGTACTTC
NA,TRBV5-4,TRBJ2-6,NA,CASSLAGANVLTF,TGTGCCAGCAGCTTAGCTGGGGCCAACGTCCTGACTTTC
NA,TRBV15,TRBJ2-7,TRBD2,CATSSWGRAFSYEQYF,TGTGCCACCAGCAGCTGGGGGAGGGCTTTCTCCTACGAGCAGTACTTC
NA,TRBV2,TRBJ2-2,TRBD1,CASSGRTGNTGELFF,TGTGCCAGCAGTGGCCGGACAGGGAACACCGGGGAGCTGTTTTTT
NA,TRBV19,TRBJ2-7,TRBD2,CASSIGGRLAGRAYEQYF,TGTGCCAGTAGTATAGGAGGGAGGCTAGCGGGTCGAGCCTACGAGCAGTACTTC
NA,TRBV27,TRBJ2-7,NA,CASSTTGTVSYEQYF,TGTGCCAGCAGTACAACCGGGACGGTAAGCTACGAGCAGTACTTC
NA,TRBV7-2,TRBJ2-2,NA,CASSFLSGTGELFF,TGTGCCAGCAGCTTCCTTAGTGGGACCGGGGAGCTGTTTTTT
NA,TRBV5-1,TRBJ2-3,TRBD2,CASGPLAGVNTQYF,TGCGCCAGCGGCCCACTAGCGGGAGTGAATACGCAGTATTTT
NA,TRBV14,TRBJ2-2,NA,CASSQDAGELFF,TGTGCCAGCAGCCAAGACGCCGGGGAGCTGTTTTTT
NA,TRBV6-1,TRBJ2-5,TRBD1,CASSEGQGWETQYF,TGTGCCAGCAGTGAAGGACAGGGCTGGGAGACCCAGTACTTC
once,TRBV25-1,TRBJ2-3,NA,CASTSSGAYTQYF,TGTGCCAGTACCTCCTCAGGGGCTTATACGCAGTATTTT
once,TRBV6-6,TRBJ2-7,NA,CASSETPSYEQYF,TGTGCCAGCAGTGAGACACCCTCCTACGAGCAGTACTTC